Below are 29 T cell receptor beta chains sequenced from a single sample in a study of long-term antiretroviral therapy in people with HIV. Survey-level immunoSEQ v3.0 assays were run. Repertoires were generated with immunoSEQ multiplex PCR, while TCRdb's copy carries only in-frame clones and drops some. The profile shows tens of thousands of clones, around 84% of them singletons. The sample consisted of unsorted PBMCs, taken 0.8 years after starting antiretroviral therapy. The receptor source for this set is a woman younger than 30 with HIV.

Only a few counts were recorded for this clone. This rearrangement joins TRBV19 to TRBJ1-3; D is possibly TRBD1 (5 bases). V gave up 2 bases and J gave up 0 bases, with 8 bases separating them. The CDR3 runs 15 residues. The germline V gene has CDR1 LNHDA and CDR2 SQIVND (reference sequence). The CDR3, as DNA: TGTGCCAGTAGTATACCCCAGGGCTCTGGAAACACCATATATTTT. This gives the protein CASSIPQGSGNTIYF. Complete variable domain (other parts from reference TRBV19 and TRBJ1-3): DGGITQSPKYLFRKEGQNVTLSCEQNLNHDAMYWYRQDPGQGLRLIYYSQIVNDFQKGDIAEGYSVSREKKESFPLTVTSAQKNPTAFYLCASSIPQGSGNTIYFGEGSWLTVV.

The chain employs TRBV6-5 and TRBJ1-2; 9 nucleotides line up with TRBD1. Germline-derived CDR1 and CDR2 are MNHEY and SVGAGI. Trimming cost V 2 bases and J 5 bases; bases outside gene matches: 3. This CDR3 has 14 amino acids. CDR3 sequence (DNA): TGTGCCAGCAGTTACGGGGGACAGGGTTATGGCTACACCTTC. Amino acid sequence: CASSYGGQGYGYTF.

The chain uses TRBV25-1 and TRBJ2-7; 8 positions match TRBD2. CDR3 length: 15 residues. The germline V gene has CDR1 MGHDK and CDR2 SYGVNS. The trim removed 10 bases at V and 4 bases at J, leaving 15 bases unmatched. CDR3 residues: CATTGYGRAEYEQYF. CDR3 nucleotide sequence: TGTGCCACCACCGGTTACGGGAGGGCCGAGTACGAGCAGTACTTC.

V and J are TRBV6-9 and TRBJ2-7; 9 bases map to TRBD2. There are 15 residues in the CDR3. Looked up from germline, CDR1 is MNHGY and CDR2 is SVAAGI. V lost 3 bases, J lost 5 bases, and 8 bases stayed unmatched. DNA of the CDR3: TGTGCCAGCAGTTACAGCGCGGGAGGGCCCCACGAGCAGTACTTC. Translating gives CASSYSAGGPHEQYF.

The chain couples TRBV11-3 to TRBJ1-1; the D gene is possibly TRBD1 (6 bases). The ends were cut back, 5 bases at V and 0 bases at J, with 10 bases in the middle. Per the germline V gene, CDR1 is SGHNT and CDR2 is YENEEA. This CDR3 comprises 14 residues. The CDR3 DNA reads as TGTGCCAGCAGCCCTGGACAGTTGAACACTGAAGCTTTCTTT. Protein sequence: CASSPGQLNTEAFF.

This clone showed up just a few times. The chain uses TRBV13 and TRBJ2-7, with 9 bases identical to TRBD2. CDR1 is PRHDT and CDR2 is FYEKMQ in the germline V gene (reference sequence). After removal of 5 bases from V and 0 bases from J, the junction contained 5 bases not matched to a gene. The CDR3 is 15 amino acids. Here the CDR3 DNA reads TGTGCCAGCAGCCCAGCGGGAGGAAGCTCCTACGAGCAGTACTTC. It encodes CASSPAGGSSYEQYF.

The gene calls are TRBV4-2 and TRBJ2-5; 7 bases map to TRBD1. Germline assignment: CDR1 LGHNA and CDR2 YNFKEQ. V lost 5 bases to trimming and J lost 5 bases; unmatched junction nucleotides: 8. The CDR3 consists of 14 residues. This CDR3 reads CASSISNRGETQYF. The CDR3 bases are TGTGCCAGCAGCATATCTAACAGGGGTGAGACCCAGTACTTC.

This chain connects TRBV4-1 to TRBJ2-1; D is unclear. V was shortened by 4 bases and J by 6 bases, with 7 bases between the two germline ends. Germline CDR1 is MGHRA and CDR2 is YSYEKL. This CDR3 contains 12 residues. This CDR3 reads CASSRLGNEQFF. The CDR3 region has the DNA TGCGCCAGCAGCCGGCTAGGCAATGAGCAGTTCTTC.

V usage is TRBV5-1 and J usage is TRBJ1-4; 7 bases line up with TRBD1. The CDR3 is 16 amino acids. Germline V gene lookup returns CDR1 SGHRS and CDR2 YFSETQ. The V gene end was trimmed by 3 bases and the J gene end by 2 bases; junction bases not matched to a gene: 7. The CDR3 nucleotides are TGCGCCAGCAGCTGGGTAACAGGGGTCACTAATGAAAAACTGTTTTTT. Its protein product is CASSWVTGVTNEKLFF.

This chain connects TRBV27 to TRBJ1-4, with D perhaps matching TRBD1 (5 bases). Germline V gives CDR1 MNHEY, CDR2 SMNVEV (reference sequence). The CDR3 sequence is 17 residues long. The V gene lost 3 bases and the J gene lost 0 bases, with 14 bases spanning the gap. CDR3 loop: CASSFGRGPATNEKLFF. CDR3 bases: TGTGCCAGCAGTTTTGGCCGGGGCCCCGCAACTAATGAAAAACTGTTTTTT.

This sequence joins TRBV28 and TRBJ2-6; the match to TRBD1 covers 10 bases. Losses at the gene ends were 6 bases for V and 4 bases for J; bases not matched to a gene: 9. Germline values: CDR1 MDHEN, CDR2 SYDVKM. The CDR3 is made up of 17 amino acids. The CDR3 region is CASRGRQGAPGANVLTF. As DNA, the CDR3 is TGTGCCAGCAGGGGACGACAGGGGGCGCCCGGGGCCAACGTCCTGACTTTC.

The genes are TRBV28 and TRBJ1-5; 7 bases line up with TRBD1. The CDR3 is made up of 15 amino acids. Germline CDR1 reads MDHEN; CDR2 reads SYDVKM. J was trimmed by 0 bases and V by 5 bases; bases with no gene match: 4. The DNA for the CDR3 is TGTGCCAGCAGTAAGACAGGGAATAGCAATCAGCCCCAGCATTTT. Its protein is CASSKTGNSNQPQHF.

The J gene is TRBJ2-1, the V gene TRBV19; 11 bases align to TRBD2. The CDR3 runs to 17 residues. The J segment lost 1 base and the V segment lost 4 bases, leaving 6 bases of the junction unmatched. CDR1 and CDR2 (germline): LNHDA, SQIVND (reference sequence). This chain's CDR3 is CASSTFTSGGSYNEQFF. The CDR3, as DNA: TGTGCCAGTAGTACCTTTACTAGCGGGGGATCCTACAATGAGCAGTTCTTC.

The chain joins TRBV14 to TRBJ1-5, with 7 nucleotides matching TRBD1. The ends lost 5 bases at V and 3 bases at J; junction bases unmatched: 7. The CDR3 sequence is 15 residues long. Per germline, CDR1 SGHDN and CDR2 FVKESK. CDR3 bases: TGTGCCAGCAGCTTAAGCAGGGGGGTCAATCAGCCCCAGCATTTT. Translated, it gives CASSLSRGVNQPQHF.

The chain recombines TRBV7-2 with TRBJ1-5; 7 bases line up with TRBD1. The V gene end was trimmed by 2 bases and the J gene end by 2 bases; junction bases not matched to a gene: 3. The CDR3 spans 15 residues. Germline CDR1 SGHTA, CDR2 FQGNSA. The CDR3: CASSLSGTGNQPQHF. Written as DNA, the CDR3 is TGTGCCAGCAGCTTAAGCGGGACAGGCAATCAGCCCCAGCATTTT.

This chain links TRBV19 with TRBJ2-3; 9 bases agree with TRBD2. After removal of 3 bases from V and 2 bases from J, the junction contained 6 bases not matched to a gene. Germline CDR1 and CDR2: LNHDA and SQIVND (reference sequence). The CDR3 covers 16 residues. CDR3 bases: TGTGCCAGTAGTATCGGCCTAGCGGGAACCACAGATACGCAGTATTTT. Amino acid sequence: CASSIGLAGTTDTQYF.

The CDR3 nucleotides are TGTGCCAGCAGCTTAGGAGATAATTCACCCCTCCACTTT. Translation gives CASSLGDNSPLHF. The chain couples TRBV11-2 to TRBJ1-6; no definite D call. Per germline, CDR1 SGHAT and CDR2 FQNNGV. The V and J ends lost 1 base and 5 bases respectively, with 3 bases between them. This CDR3 has 13 residues.

CDR3 sequence reads: CASRRDGDFEQYF. The CDR3 DNA reads as TGTGCCAGCAGACGGGACGGAGACTTCGAGCAGTACTTC. The V gene is TRBV25-1, the J gene TRBJ2-7; possibly TRBD1 or TRBD2 for D (5 bases each). The CDR3 has 13 amino acids. V was pared by 6 bases and J by 6 bases, with 15 bases between. The germline CDR1 and CDR2 sequences are MGHDK and SYGVNS.

The genes are TRBV4-3 and TRBJ1-1; D is unclear. Looked up from germline, CDR1 is LGHNA and CDR2 is YSLEER. V was shortened by 0 bases and J by 0 bases, with 5 bases between the two germline ends. There are 14 residues in the CDR3. The CDR3 spells CASSQEPMNTEAFF. The CDR3 DNA reads as TGCGCCAGCAGCCAAGAACCCATGAACACTGAAGCTTTCTTT.

V is TRBV5-1 and J is TRBJ2-5; TRBD1 matches 9 bases. The CDR3 length is 15 residues. Unmatched junction bases numbered 8, after V lost 4 bases and J lost 4 bases. Germline CDR1 and CDR2: SGHRS and YFSETQ. The CDR3 DNA follows: TGCGCCAGCAGCCGTCCGGGACAGGGATTAGAGACCCAGTACTTC. Translation: CASSRPGQGLETQYF.

The chain joins TRBV7-3 to TRBJ2-3, with 11 bases aligning to TRBD2. This CDR3 has 23 amino acids. V lost 1 base to trimming and J lost 6 bases; unmatched junction nucleotides: 27. From germline, CDR1 is SGHTA and CDR2 FQGTGA. The CDR3, as DNA: TGTGCCAGCAGCTTAATCCCAGGATCGGGGGGTGAAAATAGCGGGAGGGCTGGGGATACGCAGTATTTT. It specifies CASSLIPGSGGENSGRAGDTQYF.

J is TRBJ2-5 and V is TRBV19; 11 positions agree with TRBD1. The V segment lost 6 bases and the J segment 1 base; nucleotides outside the gene matches: 13. CDR1 LNHDA and CDR2 SQIVND come from the germline V gene (reference sequence). The CDR3 length is 18 residues. CDR3: CASRKRTGGAGVQETQYF. The CDR3 nucleotides are TGTGCCAGTAGGAAGCGGACAGGGGGCGCGGGGGTCCAAGAGACCCAGTACTTC.

The chain employs TRBV5-4 and TRBJ2-2; 7 bases are a match to TRBD2. This CDR3 has 16 amino acids. CDR1 is SGHNT, CDR2 YYREEE, per germline (reference sequence). V dropped 5 bases and J dropped 6; count of bases not matched to a gene: 13. Here the CDR3 DNA reads TGTGCCAGCAGGCACCAGGGCGGGAGCTGGCCCGGGGAGCTGTTTTTT. This codes for CASRHQGGSWPGELFF.

The rearrangement uses TRBV7-3 and TRBJ1-3; D uncertain. Germline assignment: CDR1 SGHTA and CDR2 FQGTGA. This CDR3 region has 13 residues. Trimming shortened V by 1 base and J by 4 bases, and 5 bases separated the two germline ends. Written as DNA, the CDR3 is TGTGCCAGCAGCTTAAGTGCAGGAAACACCATATATTTT. This gives the protein CASSLSAGNTIYF.

This clone appeared a single time. The chain joins TRBV18 to TRBJ2-7; D uncertain. The CDR3 sequence is 11 residues long. CDR1 and CDR2 from the germline V gene are KGHSH and LQKENI. V lost 1 base and J 5 bases, leaving 3 bases between the germline ends. As DNA, the CDR3 is TGTGCCAGCTCACCACAGCACGAGCAGTACTTC. Translation gives CASSPQHEQYF. Using reference TRBV18 and TRBJ2-7 for the parts outside the CDR3, the full variable domain is NAGVMQNPRHLVRRRGQEARLRCSPMKGHSHVYWYRQLPEEGLKFMVYLQKENIIDESGMPKERFSAEFPKEGPSILRIQQVVRGDSAAYFCASSPQHEQYFGPGTRLTVT.

This rearrangement joins TRBV11-2 to TRBJ2-5, with TRBD2 identical over 11 bases. From germline, CDR1 is SGHAT and CDR2 FQNNGV. This CDR3 spans 19 amino acids. The junction had 13 bases not matched to a gene; V was cut back by 3 bases and J by 1 base. The CDR3 coding sequence is TGTGCCAGCAGCTTGTCTTGGGCGGGGACTAGCGGACTCCAAGAGACCCAGTACTTC. This translates into CASSLSWAGTSGLQETQYF.

This CDR3 reads CASSLDQAGANVLTF. The DNA of the CDR3 is TGTGCCAGCAGCTTAGATCAAGCTGGGGCCAACGTCCTGACTTTC. J is TRBJ2-6 and V is TRBV11-2, with D unresolved. Trimming took off 0 bases at V and 2 bases at J, with 5 bases between the two ends. Germline CDR1 reads SGHAT; CDR2 reads FQNNGV. The CDR3 covers 15 residues.

The V call is TRBV27, the J call TRBJ1-1; D call uncertain. This CDR3 comprises 13 residues. The germline V gene encodes CDR1 MNHEY and CDR2 SMNVEV (reference sequence). The V and J ends lost 4 bases and 5 bases respectively, with 11 bases between them. The CDR3 sequence is CASSYLAGTEAFF. The CDR3 coding sequence is TGTGCCAGCAGTTACCTCGCGGGGACTGAAGCTTTCTTT.

J is TRBJ2-7 and V is TRBV6-5, with unresolved D. The CDR3 runs 12 residues. Germline V gene lookup returns CDR1 MNHEY and CDR2 SVGAGI. Trimming left V 8 bases short and J 6 bases short, with 14 bases between. The CDR3, as DNA: TGTGCCAGCGGCTTCTCGGTGGGCGAGCAGTACTTC. As protein: CASGFSVGEQYF.